In this sample, the clone carrying this TCR beta chain turned up a few times. This specimen comes from a study of blood T cell repertoires in COVID-19. About the research overall: Acute-phase and convalescent COVID-19 samples originated in the United States, Italy and Spain. T cells, B-cell-depleted T cells, or PBMCs supplied cDNA or gDNA.

Germline V gene sequence: CDR1 KGHDR, CDR2 SFDVKD. This CDR3 region has 14 residues. Trimming pared 3 bases from V and 3 bases from J, leaving 10 bases between. Authors' analysis steps: Using reference gene primer amplification, nucleated cell counts were estimated. Sequenced by immunoSEQ multiplex PCR; TCRdb stores in-frame clones only, minus some. D and trimming come from the DNA, and the V and J calls and clone size come from that table. The data hold about 210,000 clones, with around three quarters observed a single time. The sequenced sample consisted of peripheral blood. This sequence joins TRBV24-1 and TRBJ1-2, with D tentatively TRBD1 (6 bases). The TCR comes from a woman in her 70s with acute or convalescent COVID-19. This chain's CDR3 is CATSDAHRDYGYTF. CDR3 DNA sequence: TGTGCCACCAGTGATGCCCACAGGGACTATGGCTACACCTTC.